One sample yielded the 32 T cell receptor beta chains listed below, sequenced in a study of CD4 T cells in relation to SARS-CoV-2 and coronaviruses. The assay was immunoSEQ multiplex PCR, and TCRdb's table has in-frame clones only and misses some. The sample lists 9,500 to 13,000 clones; about 87% were seen once. Sequencing was carried out using naive CD4+ T cells from PBMCs. Subset in this sample: naive CD4+ T cells isolated by negative enrichment. These receptors came from an adult with COVID-19.

The chain carries TRBV11-2 and TRBJ2-7; TRBD1 agrees at 8 bases. The CDR3 is 14 residues long. The trim removed 3 bases at V and 1 base at J, leaving 2 bases unmatched. Germline V gene data show CDR1 as SGHAT and CDR2 as FQNNGV. The CDR3 DNA reads as TGTGCCAGCAGCTTGCGGGACAGGTCCTACGAGCAGTACTTC. It codes for CASSLRDRSYEQYF.

The V and J genes are TRBV2 and TRBJ1-2; no reliable D call. CDR1 is SNHLY and CDR2 is FYNNEI in the germline V gene. The CDR3 contains 13 residues. Trimming took off 1 base at V and 1 base at J, with 4 bases between the two ends. The CDR3 here is CASSEGINYGYTF. The CDR3 DNA follows: TGTGCCAGCAGTGAAGGGATTAACTATGGCTACACCTTC.

This chain connects TRBV27 to TRBJ2-7, with 7 nucleotides matching TRBD1. Trimming took 4 bases from V and 4 from J; bases not matched to a gene: 4. Germline lookup yields CDR1 MNHEY and CDR2 SMNVEV (reference sequence). CDR3 length: 13 residues. CDR3 sequence reads: CASSSTQGYEQYF. CDR3 coding DNA: TGTGCCAGCAGTTCCACACAGGGGTACGAGCAGTACTTC.

This clone has only one observation. The rearrangement links TRBV7-2 to TRBJ1-2, with 7 bases aligning to TRBD1. Germline lookup yields CDR1 SGHTA and CDR2 FQGNSA. The CDR3 sequence is 14 residues long. Trimming at V came to 3 bases and at J to 4 bases, leaving 5 bases not matched to a gene. This CDR3 reads CASSLETGTYGYTF. Here the CDR3 DNA reads TGTGCCAGCAGCTTGGAGACAGGGACCTATGGCTACACCTTC.

V and J are TRBV19 and TRBJ2-3, with 12 bases identical to TRBD2. There are 18 residues in the CDR3. Losses at the gene ends were 4 bases for V and 5 bases for J; bases not matched to a gene: 13. Germline CDR1 and CDR2: LNHDA and SQIVND (reference sequence). The CDR3 loop reads CASSTQPLAGGPQDTQYF. CDR3 DNA sequence: TGTGCCAGTAGTACCCAACCCCTAGCGGGGGGGCCGCAAGATACGCAGTATTTT.

J is TRBJ2-2 and V is TRBV7-8, with 9 bases identical to TRBD2. The CDR3 extends over 18 amino acids. Germline V lookup: CDR1 SGHVS, CDR2 FQNEAQ. Trimming cost V 1 base and J 5 bases; bases outside gene matches: 11. The CDR3 loop is CASSLDRGAGGPTGELFF. The CDR3 nucleotides are TGTGCCAGCAGCTTAGACCGCGGGGCGGGGGGGCCGACCGGGGAGCTGTTTTTT.

The rearrangement uses TRBV5-4 and TRBJ1-5; possibly TRBD1 for D (5 bases). The germline gives CDR1 SGHNT, CDR2 YYREEE (reference sequence). The CDR3 loop spans 15 amino acids. V lost 0 bases to trimming and J lost 1 base, with 8 bases between them. The CDR3 DNA sequence: TGTGCCAGCAGCTTGGCCGGGGACAGCAATCAGCCCCAGCATTTT. Translation: CASSLAGDSNQPQHF.

The V and J genes are TRBV29-1 and TRBJ1-3, with D hard to call. CDR3 length: 12 amino acids. Per the germline V gene, CDR1 is SQVTM and CDR2 is ANQGSEA. Trimming left V 8 bases short and J 0 bases short, with 8 bases between. In nucleotides, the CDR3 is TGCAGCTGGAGGGCCTCTGGAAACACCATATATTTT. Residues: CSWRASGNTIYF.

This clone has only one observation. The V call is TRBV19, the J call TRBJ1-2; 9 nucleotides agree with TRBD1. With V trimmed by 8 bases and J by 7 bases, 5 bases remained unmatched. The CDR3 is made up of 12 amino acids. The germline gives CDR1 LNHDA, CDR2 SQIVND (reference sequence). The CDR3 nucleotides are TGTGCCAGTGGACAGGGGTTGGGTGGCTACACCTTC. Translation gives CASGQGLGGYTF. Together with reference TRBV19 and TRBJ1-2, the CDR3 gives the full variable domain: DGGITQSPKYLFRKEGQNVTLSCEQNLNHDAMYWYRQDPGQGLRLIYYSQIVNDFQKGDIAEGYSVSREKKESFPLTVTSAQKNPTAFYLCASGQGLGGYTFGSGTRLTVV.

The chain couples TRBV19 to TRBJ2-3; TRBD2 is a possible D gene (6 bases). This CDR3 has 14 residues. In germline, CDR1 is LNHDA, CDR2 SQIVND (reference sequence). V lost 5 bases to trimming and J lost 2 bases, with 11 bases between them. DNA of the CDR3: TGTGCCAGTAGTTTAGCGGACTACACAGATACGCAGTATTTT. Translation: CASSLADYTDTQYF.

This chain links TRBV7-2 with TRBJ2-5; 8 bases line up with TRBD2. Germline V gives CDR1 SGHTA, CDR2 FQGNSA. With V trimmed by 7 bases and J by 2 bases, 15 bases remained unmatched. CDR3 length: 17 amino acids. CDR3 sequence (DNA): TGTGCCAGCAACATTTGGGGTAGCGGGGCGTCTCAAGAGACCCAGTACTTC. It yields the protein CASNIWGSGASQETQYF.

V is TRBV7-2 and J is TRBJ2-7; 8 bases agree with TRBD1. CDR1 SGHTA and CDR2 FQGNSA come from the germline V gene. The CDR3 length is 15 residues. The V gene end was trimmed by 7 bases and the J gene end by 4 bases; junction bases not matched to a gene: 12. The CDR3 protein is CASTLDQGALYEQYF. In DNA, the CDR3 is TGTGCCAGCACCCTTGACCAGGGGGCTTTGTACGAGCAGTACTTC.

The V gene is TRBV10-3, the J gene TRBJ2-7, with D possibly matching TRBD1 (5 bases). V was cut by 8 bases and J by 4 bases, with 9 bases left in between. This CDR3 has 11 amino acids. Germline V lookup: CDR1 ENHRY, CDR2 SYGVKD. CDR3 sequence (DNA): TGTGCCATCGGGCGACAGTACGAGCAGTACTTC. This codes for CAIGRQYEQYF.

DNA for the CDR3: TGTGCCAGTTTAGACAGGGCTGGAAACACCATATATTTT. Its protein is CASLDRAGNTIYF. V usage is TRBV19 and J usage is TRBJ1-3, with 7 bases matching TRBD1. CDR3 length: 13 residues. Germline V gene data show CDR1 as LNHDA and CDR2 as SQIVND (reference sequence). Losses at the gene ends were 8 bases for V and 2 bases for J; bases not matched to a gene: 3. Full variable domain (outside the CDR3, taken from reference TRBV19 and TRBJ1-3): DGGITQSPKYLFRKEGQNVTLSCEQNLNHDAMYWYRQDPGQGLRLIYYSQIVNDFQKGDIAEGYSVSREKKESFPLTVTSAQKNPTAFYLCASLDRAGNTIYFGEGSWLTVV.

The CDR3 region is CASSPVGGGHEQYF. As DNA, the CDR3 is TGTGCCAGTAGTCCGGTGGGGGGTGGCCACGAGCAGTACTTC. V usage is TRBV19 and J usage is TRBJ2-7; D possibly corresponds to TRBD2 (6 bases). Between the trimmed V and J ends, which lost 5 bases and 5 bases, there was a span of 16 bases. This CDR3 has 14 amino acids. Germline CDR1 and CDR2: LNHDA and SQIVND (reference sequence).

The genes are TRBV5-1 and TRBJ2-5; unclear D gene. V gave up 0 bases and J gave up 5 bases, with 17 bases separating them. Per germline, CDR1 SGHRS and CDR2 YFSETQ. The CDR3 length is 16 residues. Written as DNA, the CDR3 is TGCGCCAGCAGCTTGGATGTGAGACCCTATGGGGAGACCCAGTACTTC. This encodes CASSLDVRPYGETQYF.

V is TRBV6-2 or TRBV6-3 and J is TRBJ2-7; 11 bases are shared with TRBD2. The V segment lost 5 bases and the J segment 6 bases; nucleotides outside the gene matches: 6. From germline, CDR1 is MNHEY and CDR2 SVGEGT. The length of the CDR3 is 14 residues. The CDR3 nucleotides read TGTGCCAGCAGTCTGATCCTAGCGGGGGGCGAGCAGTACTTC. Translating gives CASSLILAGGEQYF.

The J gene is TRBJ2-7, the V gene TRBV2; D perhaps matches TRBD2 (5 bases). Germline V lookup: CDR1 SNHLY, CDR2 FYNNEI. The CDR3 has 12 residues. The germline V and J ends were trimmed by 2 bases and 4 bases, with 6 bases remaining between them. The CDR3 sequence is CASSETGYEQYF. The CDR3 coding sequence is TGTGCCAGCAGTGAAACGGGGTACGAGCAGTACTTC.

Concerning this clone itself: Different DNA sequences within this sample yield the same CDR3. The chain has TRBV7-2 and TRBJ2-5; 7 nucleotides agree with TRBD2. With V trimmed by 1 base and J by 2 bases, 1 base remained unmatched. The CDR3 is made up of 14 amino acids. Germline V lookup: CDR1 SGHTA, CDR2 FQGNSA. The CDR3 region is CASSLGGGQETQYF. The CDR3 DNA is TGTGCCAGCAGCTTAGGGGGGGGTCAAGAGACCCAGTACTTC.

The chain is built from TRBV24-1 and TRBJ2-1; D possibly corresponds to TRBD2 (6 bases). V was pared by 4 bases and J by 0 bases, with 12 bases between. The germline gives CDR1 KGHDR, CDR2 SFDVKD. The CDR3 is made up of 16 amino acids. The CDR3 here is CATSDPAGSSYNEQFF. The CDR3 DNA follows: TGTGCCACCAGTGACCCCGCCGGGAGCTCCTACAATGAGCAGTTCTTC.

The chain recombines TRBV19 with TRBJ1-4, with unresolved D. The CDR3 covers 15 residues. CDR1 is LNHDA and CDR2 is SQIVND in the germline V gene (reference sequence). V was shortened by 4 bases and J by 1 base, with 10 bases between the two germline ends. For the CDR3, the DNA is TGTGCCAGTAGTACCGCAGGCGTAACTAATGAAAAACTGTTTTTT. Translation gives CASSTAGVTNEKLFF.

V usage is TRBV6-4 and J usage is TRBJ1-6; 10 bases are a match to TRBD1. The CDR3 covers 18 residues. Germline values: CDR1 MRHNA, CDR2 SNTAGT. The V segment lost 8 bases and the J segment 5 bases; nucleotides outside the gene matches: 15. In DNA, the CDR3 is TGTGCCAGCCGACGGGGGGGACAGGGGTATTCGGATAATTCACCCCTCCACTTT. Encoded protein: CASRRGGQGYSDNSPLHF.

This clone has a handful of counts. The V and J genes are TRBV11-2 and TRBJ1-5; D not certain. The CDR3 sequence is 11 residues long. CDR1 and CDR2 (germline): SGHAT, FQNNGV. The V and J ends lost 4 bases and 11 bases respectively, with 9 bases between them. The CDR3: CASSSSGAQHF. The CDR3 DNA is TGTGCCAGCAGCTCGTCCGGGGCCCAGCATTTT.

The chain joins TRBV24-1 to TRBJ2-5, with no clear D. The CDR3 covers 13 residues. Between the trimmed V and J ends, which lost 3 bases and 4 bases, there was a span of 8 bases. Germline V gene data show CDR1 as KGHDR and CDR2 as SFDVKD. CDR3 DNA: TGTGCCACCAGTGATGGCCGCACAGAGACCCAGTACTTC. This translates into CATSDGRTETQYF.

The genes are TRBV7-2 and TRBJ1-5, with D possibly matching TRBD1 (6 bases). The CDR3 has 13 amino acids. With 5 bases removed from V and 6 bases from J, the gap between germline ends came to 11 bases. Germline assignment: CDR1 SGHTA and CDR2 FQGNSA. The CDR3 loop reads CASSTGGVQPQHF. CDR3 sequence (DNA): TGTGCCAGCAGCACGGGGGGCGTTCAGCCCCAGCATTTT. The whole variable domain, remainder taken from reference TRBV7-2 and TRBJ1-5, is GAGVSQSPSNKVTEKGKDVELRCDPISGHTALYWYRQSLGQGLEFLIYFQGNSAPDKSGLPSDRFSAERTGGSVSTLTIQRTQQEDSAVYLCASSTGGVQPQHFGDGTRLSIL.

This rearrangement joins TRBV7-9 to TRBJ1-4, with a tentative D call TRBD1 (5 bases). In germline, CDR1 is SEHNR, CDR2 FQNEAQ (reference sequence). The CDR3 covers 14 residues. The V gene lost 0 bases and the J gene lost 3 bases, with 5 bases spanning the gap. The CDR3 here is CASSLAGANEKLFF. The CDR3 nucleotides are TGTGCCAGCAGCTTAGCGGGGGCTAATGAAAAACTGTTTTTT. The full variable domain, in which reference TRBV7-9 and TRBJ1-4 provide the parts outside the CDR3, is DTGVSQNPRHKITKRGQNVTFRCDPISEHNRLYWYRQTLGQGPEFLTYFQNEAQLEKSRLLSDRFSAERPKGSFSTLEIQRTEQGDSAMYLCASSLAGANEKLFFGSGTQLSVL.

The CDR3: CASRPGQGTTYEQYF. CDR3 bases: TGTGCCAGTAGACCGGGACAGGGAACCACCTACGAGCAGTACTTC. The chain links TRBV19 to TRBJ2-7; 9 positions agree with TRBD1. The CDR3 loop spans 15 amino acids. The ends lost 6 bases at V and 2 bases at J; junction bases unmatched: 8. From germline, CDR1 is LNHDA and CDR2 SQIVND (reference sequence).

V and J are TRBV9 and TRBJ2-1; D gene uncertain. The CDR3 extends over 15 amino acids. The ends were cut back, 0 bases at V and 5 bases at J, with 12 bases in the middle. Germline V gene lookup returns CDR1 SGDLS and CDR2 YYNGEE. DNA for the CDR3: TGTGCCAGCAGCGTAGCCACCCTTCTAGACAATGAGCAGTTCTTC. Translated: CASSVATLLDNEQFF.

V gene TRBV3-1 (or the pseudogene TRBV3-2) combines with J gene TRBJ2-7, with 7 nucleotides matching TRBD2. The CDR3 totals 16 residues. Trimming took 5 bases from V and 5 from J; bases not matched to a gene: 15. CDR1 LGHDT and CDR2 YNNKEL come from the germline V gene (reference sequence). CDR3 DNA sequence: TGTGCCAGCAGCAGGCGGACGGGGGGAGTTGGTAACGAGCAGTACTTC. This encodes CASSRRTGGVGNEQYF.

About this clone itself: At one of its ends the junction is not consistent with the germline gene, which may arise from a read error. The V and J genes are TRBV2 and TRBJ2-3; D is undetermined. CDR1 and CDR2 (germline): SNHLY, FYNNEI. This CDR3 is 13 amino acids long. The CDR3 DNA is TGTGCCGGCAGGACCGGAACCACAGATACGCAGTATTTT. Translation: CAGRTGTTDTQYF.

In its sample, this clone was seen a few times. This chain joins TRBV4-2 and TRBJ1-4; no clear D. Germline lookup yields CDR1 LGHNA and CDR2 YNFKEQ. This CDR3 comprises 12 residues. Deletions cut 1 base from V and 8 bases from J, with 5 bases between. CDR3 DNA sequence: TGTGCCAGCAGCCAAGTTAAAGAAAAACTGTTTTTT. Translating it yields CASSQVKEKLFF.

The chain is built from TRBV11-3 and TRBJ2-2; D call uncertain. Trimming pared 1 base from V and 6 bases from J, leaving 9 bases between. The CDR3 loop spans 14 amino acids. Germline CDR1 reads SGHNT; CDR2 reads YENEEA. This CDR3 is CASSLAQFPGELFF. CDR3 coding DNA: TGTGCCAGCAGCTTAGCGCAGTTCCCCGGGGAGCTGTTTTTT.